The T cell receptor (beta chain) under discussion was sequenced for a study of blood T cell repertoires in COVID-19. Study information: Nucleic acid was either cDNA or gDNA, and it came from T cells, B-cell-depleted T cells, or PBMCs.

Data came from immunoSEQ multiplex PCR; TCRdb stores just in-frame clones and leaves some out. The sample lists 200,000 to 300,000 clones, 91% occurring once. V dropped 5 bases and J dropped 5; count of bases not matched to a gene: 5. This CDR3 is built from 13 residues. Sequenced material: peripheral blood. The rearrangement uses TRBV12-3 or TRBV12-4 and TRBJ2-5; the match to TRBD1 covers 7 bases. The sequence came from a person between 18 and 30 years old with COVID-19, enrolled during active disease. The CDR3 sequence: CASSPTGVETQYF. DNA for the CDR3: TGTGCCAGCAGTCCCACAGGGGTGGAGACCCAGTACTTC.